A selection of T cell receptor beta chains follows, all from one sample in a study of blood T cell repertoires in COVID-19. TCRdb's copy holds only in-frame clones and misses some; the assay was immunoSEQ multiplex PCR. The table has about 230,000 clones, about 87% seen once. Sample: PBMCs or T cells enriched from blood (not recorded which). The receptors originated from a woman aged 40 to 50 with acute COVID-19. CDR3s include the opening cysteine and the closing phenylalanine or tryptophan. A D gene is named only where the DNA matches it firmly. Clone size is given for some rows only: seen once, a few or many times, or a class if the clone is expanded.

J gene: TRBJ2-2; D gene: -; clone size: -; CDR3 length: 14; V gene: TRBV29-1; CDR3 DNA: TGCAGCGTTGGAATTCGGGGGGCAACGGGGGAGCTGTTTTTT; CDR3 protein: CSVGIRGATGELFF
J gene: TRBJ1-4; D gene: TRBD1; clone size: -; CDR3 length: 14; V gene: TRBV10-3; CDR3 DNA: TGTGCCATCAGGGGGGACAGGGAGGGTGAAAAACTGTTTTTT; CDR3 protein: CAIRGDREGEKLFF
J gene: TRBJ2-1; D gene: TRBD2; clone size: -; CDR3 length: 15; V gene: TRBV4-3; CDR3 DNA: TGCGCCAGCGCCGAGGGTACGGGAGGGTCGGATGAGCAGTTCTTC; CDR3 protein: CASAEGTGGSDEQFF
J gene: TRBJ1-1; D gene: -; clone size: -; CDR3 length: 14; V gene: TRBV24-1; CDR3 DNA: TGTGCCACCAGTGATCCCTCTGGGAGGGGCGAAGCTTTCTTT; CDR3 protein: CATSDPSGRGEAFF
J gene: TRBJ2-1; D gene: -; clone size: -; CDR3 length: 14; V gene: TRBV7-9; CDR3 DNA: TGTGCCAGCAGCTTTAGCGGCTCCTACAATGAGCAGTTCTTC; CDR3 protein: CASSFSGSYNEQFF
J gene: TRBJ1-5; D gene: -; clone size: -; CDR3 length: 14; V gene: TRBV6-6; CDR3 DNA: TGTGCCAGCGCGGAATCGGGAGACAGTCAGCCCCAGCATTTT; CDR3 protein: CASAESGDSQPQHF
J gene: TRBJ1-5; D gene: TRBD1; clone size: -; CDR3 length: 15; V gene: TRBV7-2; CDR3 DNA: TGTGCCAGCAGCCCGACAGGGGGCTGGGATCAGCCCCAGCATTTT; CDR3 protein: CASSPTGGWDQPQHF
J gene: TRBJ2-5; D gene: TRBD2; clone size: -; CDR3 length: 12; V gene: TRBV10-3; CDR3 DNA: TGTGCCATCAGCGCGGGGGGGGAGACCCAGTACTTC; CDR3 protein: CAISAGGETQYF
J gene: TRBJ1-5; D gene: TRBD1; clone size: -; CDR3 length: 13; V gene: TRBV10-3; CDR3 DNA: TGTGCCATCAGCTTGACAGGGGGCGAGCCCCAGCATTTT; CDR3 protein: CAISLTGGEPQHF
J gene: TRBJ1-2; D gene: -; clone size: -; CDR3 length: 12; V gene: TRBV19; CDR3 DNA: TGTGCCAGTAATGATGCGTACCGAGGCTACACCTTC; CDR3 protein: CASNDAYRGYTF
J gene: TRBJ1-1; D gene: -; clone size: once; CDR3 length: 14; V gene: TRBV12-5; CDR3 DNA: TGTGCTAGTGGTTTGGAAACAGGGCTTCACGAAGCTTTCTTT; CDR3 protein: CASGLETGLHEAFF
J gene: TRBJ1-2; D gene: TRBD1; clone size: -; CDR3 length: 14; V gene: TRBV5-1; CDR3 DNA: TGCGCCAGCAGCCGGACAGGGGCCCAATATGGCTACACCTTC; CDR3 protein: CASSRTGAQYGYTF
J gene: TRBJ2-7; D gene: TRBD2; clone size: -; CDR3 length: 14; V gene: TRBV7-2; CDR3 DNA: TGTGCCAGCAGCGCCGGCGGGGGGGCCTACGAGCAGTACTTC; CDR3 protein: CASSAGGGAYEQYF
J gene: TRBJ1-2; D gene: TRBD1; clone size: -; CDR3 length: 13; V gene: TRBV2; CDR3 DNA: TGTGCCAGCAGCAATGACAGGGCCCCCGGCTACACCTTC; CDR3 protein: CASSNDRAPGYTF
J gene: TRBJ2-3; D gene: TRBD2; clone size: -; CDR3 length: 17; V gene: TRBV7-2; CDR3 DNA: TGTGCCAGCAGCTTCAGTCGACGTAGCGGGAGAGAAGATACGCAGTATTTT; CDR3 protein: CASSFSRRSGREDTQYF
J gene: TRBJ1-1; D gene: -; clone size: -; CDR3 length: 13; V gene: TRBV7-9; CDR3 DNA: TGTGCCAGCAGCTCCAGGGTGGACACTGAAGCTTTCTTT; CDR3 protein: CASSSRVDTEAFF
J gene: TRBJ1-5; D gene: -; clone size: -; CDR3 length: 13; V gene: TRBV12-3/TRBV12-4; CDR3 DNA: TGTGCCAGCACCCAGGGAGGGGTAATGCCCCAGCATTTT; CDR3 protein: CASTQGGVMPQHF
J gene: TRBJ1-2; D gene: -; clone size: -; CDR3 length: 13; V gene: TRBV29-1; CDR3 DNA: TGCAGCGTTGGGGAGTACCCAGTGAGCCGCTACACCTTC; CDR3 protein: CSVGEYPVSRYTF
J gene: TRBJ1-1; D gene: -; clone size: -; CDR3 length: 13; V gene: TRBV12-3/TRBV12-4; CDR3 DNA: TGTGCCAGCAGTGAGTCAGGGAGGCCTGAAGCTTTCTTT; CDR3 protein: CASSESGRPEAFF
J gene: TRBJ1-1; D gene: -; clone size: -; CDR3 length: 13; V gene: TRBV30; CDR3 DNA: TGTGCCTGGAGCCCCGCTAGGAACACTGAAGCTTTCTTT; CDR3 protein: CAWSPARNTEAFF
J gene: TRBJ1-4; D gene: TRBD1; clone size: -; CDR3 length: 13; V gene: TRBV29-1; CDR3 DNA: TGCAGCGGGGTGACAGGGCGCGGTGAAAAACTGTTTTTT; CDR3 protein: CSGVTGRGEKLFF
J gene: TRBJ1-1; D gene: TRBD1; clone size: -; CDR3 length: 14; V gene: TRBV5-1; CDR3 DNA: TGCGCCAGCAGCCCCAACACAGGGGGCACCGAAGCTTTCTTT; CDR3 protein: CASSPNTGGTEAFF
J gene: TRBJ1-1; D gene: -; clone size: -; CDR3 length: 15; V gene: TRBV5-1; CDR3 DNA: TGCGCCAGCAGCGTGGGGTTCCGGGGTAACACTGAAGCTTTCTTT; CDR3 protein: CASSVGFRGNTEAFF